This T cell receptor beta chain appears in the sequencing data of a study of T cell responses to AZD1222 COVID-19 vaccine. A note on this clone: The antigen remains undetermined.

Pooling of second doses given at about 4 or about 12 weeks was done. This CDR3 has 13 amino acids. CDR1 SNHLY and CDR2 FYNNEI come from the germline V gene. V gave up 5 bases and J gave up 9 bases, with 14 bases separating them. Sequenced by immunoSEQ multiplex PCR; TCRdb stores in-frame clones only, minus some. The sample lists 90,000 to 120,000 clones, about 85% occurring once. Study findings and constraints: AZD1222 recipients seropositive at baseline numbered only 6 or 7. Scientists sampled the repertoires only once the peak T cell response had passed. Vaccination with two AZD1222 doses was followed by a rise in Spike-specific TCR breadth and depth.

The rearrangement joins TRBV2 to TRBJ1-3; D is unresolved. This clonotype originated in an adult who received the AZD1222 COVID-19 vaccine. Sequencing was performed on peripheral blood, taken 28 days after the second AZD1222 dose. The CDR3 nucleotides read TGTGCCAGCAGTCTTCAGCCCGAAACCACCATATATTTT. Amino acids: CASSLQPETTIYF. Full variable domain (outside the CDR3, taken from reference TRBV2 and TRBJ1-3): EPEVTQTPSHQVTQMGQEVILRCVPISNHLYFYWYRQILGQKVEFLVSFYNNEISEKSEIFDDQFSVERPDGSNFTLKIRSTKLEDSAMYFCASSLQPETTIYFGEGSWLTVV.